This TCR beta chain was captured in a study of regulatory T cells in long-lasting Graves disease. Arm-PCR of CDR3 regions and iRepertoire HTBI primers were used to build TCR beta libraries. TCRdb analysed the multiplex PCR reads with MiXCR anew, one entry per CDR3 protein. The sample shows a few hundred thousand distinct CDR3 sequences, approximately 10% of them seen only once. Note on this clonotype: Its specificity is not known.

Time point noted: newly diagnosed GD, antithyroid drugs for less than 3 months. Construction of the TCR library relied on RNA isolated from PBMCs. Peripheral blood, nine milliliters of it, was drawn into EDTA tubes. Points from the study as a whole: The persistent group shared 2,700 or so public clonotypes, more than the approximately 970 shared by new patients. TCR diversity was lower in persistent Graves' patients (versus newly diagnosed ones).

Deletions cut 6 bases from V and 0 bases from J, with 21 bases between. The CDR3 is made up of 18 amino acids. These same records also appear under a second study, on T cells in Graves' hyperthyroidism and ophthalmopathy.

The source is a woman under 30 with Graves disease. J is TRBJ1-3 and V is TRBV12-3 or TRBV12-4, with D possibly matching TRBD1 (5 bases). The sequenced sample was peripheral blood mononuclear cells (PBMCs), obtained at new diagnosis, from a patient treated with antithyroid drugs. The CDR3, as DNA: TGTGCCAGCAGCCACGGTGGGGGGATGCACTTCTCTGGAAACACCATATATTTT. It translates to CASSHGGGMHFSGNTIYF.